What follows is one TCR beta chain and its context. The data were taken from a study of T cells after yellow fever vaccination. TCRdb analysed the 5' RACE reads with MiXCR anew, one entry per CDR3 protein. Here the sample spans a few hundred thousand distinct CDR3 sequences, around 17% being singletons. Sample: PBMCs, taken about 5 days after the first yellow fever vaccination. The source is a man aged 18 to 35 who received the YFV17D yellow fever vaccine.

In DNA, the CDR3 is TGCAGTGCTAGAGACGGACTAGCGGGGGACCCGGGGGATACGCAGTATTTT. Its protein is CSARDGLAGDPGDTQYF. The chain combines TRBV20-1 with TRBJ2-3, with TRBD2 matching 13 bases. The CDR3 extends over 17 amino acids. The germline V gene has CDR1 DFQATT and CDR2 SNEGSKA (reference sequence). J was trimmed by 6 bases and V by 0 bases; bases with no gene match: 9.